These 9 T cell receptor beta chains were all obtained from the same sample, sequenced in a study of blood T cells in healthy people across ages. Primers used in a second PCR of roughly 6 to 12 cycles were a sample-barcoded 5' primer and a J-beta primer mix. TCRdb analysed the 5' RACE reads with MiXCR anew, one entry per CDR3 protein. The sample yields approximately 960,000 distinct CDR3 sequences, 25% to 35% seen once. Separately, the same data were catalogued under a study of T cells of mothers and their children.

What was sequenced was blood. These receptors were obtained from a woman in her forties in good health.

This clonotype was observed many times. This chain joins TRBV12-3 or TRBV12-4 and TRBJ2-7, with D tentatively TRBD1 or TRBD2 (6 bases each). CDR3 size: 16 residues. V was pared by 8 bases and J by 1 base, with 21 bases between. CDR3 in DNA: TGTGCCAGCTCGGGGGCCGGCAGGGGATCATCCTACGAGCAGTACTTC. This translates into CASSGAGRGSSYEQYF.

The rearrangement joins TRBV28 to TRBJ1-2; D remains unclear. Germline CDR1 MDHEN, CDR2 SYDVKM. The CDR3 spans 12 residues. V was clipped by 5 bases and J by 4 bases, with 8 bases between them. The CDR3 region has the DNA TGTGCCAGCAGTAAGCTCGGCTATGGCTACACCTTC. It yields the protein CASSKLGYGYTF.

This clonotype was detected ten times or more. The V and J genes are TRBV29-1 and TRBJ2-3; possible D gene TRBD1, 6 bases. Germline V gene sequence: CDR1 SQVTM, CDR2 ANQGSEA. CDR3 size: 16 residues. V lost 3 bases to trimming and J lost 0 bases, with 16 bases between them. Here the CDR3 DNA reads TGCAGCGTTGACAGTATCGGACAGACAAGCACAGATACGCAGTATTTT. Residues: CSVDSIGQTSTDTQYF.

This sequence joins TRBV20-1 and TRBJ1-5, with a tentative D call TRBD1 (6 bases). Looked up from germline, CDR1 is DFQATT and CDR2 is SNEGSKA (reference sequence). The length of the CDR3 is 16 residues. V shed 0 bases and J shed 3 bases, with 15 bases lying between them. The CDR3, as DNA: TGCAGTGCTAGAGACTACGAAACAGGGAACAATCAGCCCCAGCATTTT. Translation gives CSARDYETGNNQPQHF.

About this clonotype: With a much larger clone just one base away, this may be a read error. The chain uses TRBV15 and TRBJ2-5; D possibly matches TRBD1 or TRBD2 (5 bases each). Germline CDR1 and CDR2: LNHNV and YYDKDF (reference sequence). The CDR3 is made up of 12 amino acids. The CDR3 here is CTTSREGETQYF. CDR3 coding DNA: TGTACCACCAGCAGAGAGGGGGAGACCCAGTACTTC. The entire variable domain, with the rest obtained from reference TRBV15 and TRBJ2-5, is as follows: DAMVIQNPRYQVTQFGKPVTLSCSQTLNHNVMYWYQQKSSQAPKLLFHYYDKDFNNEADTPDNFQSRRPNTSFCFLDIRSPGLGDTAMYLCTTSREGETQYFGPGTRLLVL.

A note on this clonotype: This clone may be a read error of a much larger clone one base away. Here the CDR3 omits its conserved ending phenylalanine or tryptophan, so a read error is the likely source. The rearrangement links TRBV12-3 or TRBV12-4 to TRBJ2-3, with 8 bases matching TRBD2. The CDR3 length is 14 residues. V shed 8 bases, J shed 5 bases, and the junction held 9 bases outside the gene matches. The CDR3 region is CASRNSGVGDTQYC. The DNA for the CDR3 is TGTGCCAGCCGAAATAGCGGGGTCGGAGATACGCAGTATTGT.

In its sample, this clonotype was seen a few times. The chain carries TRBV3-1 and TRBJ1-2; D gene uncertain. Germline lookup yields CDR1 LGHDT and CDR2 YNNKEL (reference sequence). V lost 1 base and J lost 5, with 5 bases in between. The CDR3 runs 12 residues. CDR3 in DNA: TGTGCCAGCAGCCAAGCAGAATATGGCTACACCTTC. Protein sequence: CASSQAEYGYTF.

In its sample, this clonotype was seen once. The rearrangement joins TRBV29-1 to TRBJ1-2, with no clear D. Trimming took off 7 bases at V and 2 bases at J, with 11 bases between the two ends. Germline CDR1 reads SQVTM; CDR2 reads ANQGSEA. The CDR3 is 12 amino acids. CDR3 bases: TGCAGCGCACGAGGCACCAACTATGGCTACACCTTC. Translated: CSARGTNYGYTF.

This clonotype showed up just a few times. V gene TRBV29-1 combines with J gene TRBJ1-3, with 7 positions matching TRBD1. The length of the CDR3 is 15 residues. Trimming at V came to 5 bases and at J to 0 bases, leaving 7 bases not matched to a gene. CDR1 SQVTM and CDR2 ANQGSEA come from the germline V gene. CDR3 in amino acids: CSVRDSSSSGNTIYF. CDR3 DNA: TGCAGCGTTCGGGACAGCTCCTCCTCTGGAAACACCATATATTTT.